The next 29 T cell receptor beta chains were all read from a single sample in a study of metastatic and nonmetastatic thyroid tumors. TCRdb recomputed clones from the PCR reads via MiXCR. Of about 13,000 clones in the sample, approximately 23% were seen once. Prior to thyroid surgery, none of the patients had received any treatment. Sequencing input: adjacent normal tissue. The receptor set was obtained from a female donor with papillary thyroid cancer or a benign thyroid nodule (not recorded which). Some clones in this sample may be carry-over from other donors' samples.

This clone was detected ten times or more. V usage is TRBV18 and J usage is TRBJ1-2; the match to TRBD1 covers 8 bases. The CDR3 totals 14 residues. Germline CDR1 KGHSH, CDR2 LQKENI. V trimming: 0 bases; J trimming: 3 bases; junction bases outside the gene matches: 0. The CDR3 here is CASSPPGQDYGYTF. In DNA form, the CDR3 reads TGTGCCAGCTCACCACCGGGACAGGACTATGGCTACACCTTC.

This clone has ten or more counts. The gene calls are TRBV19 and TRBJ2-7, with 7 bases identical to TRBD2. Unmatched junction bases numbered 13, after V lost 3 bases and J lost 5 bases. CDR1 and CDR2 (germline): LNHDA, SQIVND (reference sequence). This CDR3 is built from 16 residues. The DNA of the CDR3 is TGTGCCAGTAGTATCAGAGCGGGGCCTCTCGGGAACGAGCAGTACTTC. Its protein is CASSIRAGPLGNEQYF. Full variable domain (outside the CDR3, taken from reference TRBV19 and TRBJ2-7): DGGITQSPKYLFRKEGQNVTLSCEQNLNHDAMYWYRQDPGQGLRLIYYSQIVNDFQKGDIAEGYSVSREKKESFPLTVTSAQKNPTAFYLCASSIRAGPLGNEQYFGPGTRLTVT.

The table lists this clone with a few counts. The junction shows a germline mismatch at one end, possibly a read error. V usage is TRBV12-3 or TRBV12-4 and J usage is TRBJ2-5; 7 bases fit TRBD2. The J call may be wrong; the DNA end is better matched by TRBJ2-1. This CDR3 contains 15 residues. CDR3 bases: TGTACCAGCAGTTTCGTCGCGGGAGTTTCCGATGAGCAGTTCTTC. Its translation is CTSSFVAGVSDEQFF.

This clone was seen many times. This chain uses TRBV6-1 with TRBJ2-2, with D perhaps being TRBD1 or TRBD2 (5 bases each). With 7 bases removed from V and 2 bases from J, the gap between germline ends came to 11 bases. Germline V gene data show CDR1 as MNHNS and CDR2 as SASEGT. The CDR3 is 14 residues long. CDR3 coding DNA: TGTGCCAGCAACCGGGACCCAAACACCGGGGAGCTGTTTTTT. Residues: CASNRDPNTGELFF.

This clone is medium-sized in the sample. The rearrangement uses TRBV20-1 and TRBJ2-3, with 7 bases that match TRBD1. The length of the CDR3 is 16 residues. The V segment lost 6 bases and the J segment 5 bases; nucleotides outside the gene matches: 17. Germline V gene lookup returns CDR1 DFQATT and CDR2 SNEGSKA (reference sequence). The CDR3 spells CSATETPTGKKDTQYF. CDR3 sequence (DNA): TGCAGTGCCACAGAGACGCCGACAGGGAAGAAAGATACGCAGTATTTT.

The sample holds many counts of this clone. The V and J genes are TRBV20-1 and TRBJ2-3; TRBD2 matches at 8 bases. The V segment lost 7 bases and the J segment 14 bases; nucleotides outside the gene matches: 8. The CDR3 consists of 10 residues. Germline-derived CDR1 and CDR2 are DFQATT and SNEGSKA (reference sequence). DNA for the CDR3: TGCAGTGTCGATCGCGGGAGGTGGTATTTT. Its protein product is CSVDRGRWYF.

J is TRBJ1-2 and V is TRBV28, with a weak D call TRBD1 (6 bases). V dropped 6 bases and J dropped 5 bases, with 7 bases sitting between them. The CDR3 length is 11 residues. The germline V gene has CDR1 MDHEN and CDR2 SYDVKM. The CDR3 nucleotides are TGTGCCAGCAGAGGACAGTATGGCTACACCTTC. This sequence encodes CASRGQYGYTF.

On this clone itself: A much larger clone differs from this one at a single base, so this may be a read error. The chain combines TRBV2 with TRBJ2-4; D is uncertain. Germline CDR1 is SNHLY and CDR2 is FYNNEI. This CDR3 region has 16 residues. The germline V and J ends were trimmed by 2 bases and 1 base, with 12 bases remaining between them. In DNA, the CDR3 is TGTGCCAGCAGTGAAACCCCCGACGGGGCCAAAAACATTCAGTACTTC. It is translated as CASSETPDGAKNIQYF.

In its sample, this clone was seen many times. The chain combines TRBV4-1 with TRBJ2-7; D gene ambiguous. Germline V gene sequence: CDR1 MGHRA, CDR2 YSYEKL. The germline V and J ends were trimmed by 0 bases and 0 bases, with 3 bases remaining between them. The CDR3 extends over 13 amino acids. This CDR3 reads CASSQDLSYEQYF. The CDR3, as DNA: TGCGCCAGCAGCCAAGATCTCTCCTACGAGCAGTACTTC.

This clone is termed medium-sized (0.01 to 0.1%). The gene calls are TRBV5-6 and TRBJ2-6; 9 positions agree with TRBD1. Germline V CDR1 and CDR2: SGHDT, YYEEEE. V lost 0 bases, J lost 9 bases, and 4 bases stayed unmatched. The CDR3 contains 15 residues. CDR3 nucleotides: TGTGCCAGCAGCTTGGAGGGACAGGGAATCAACGTCCTGACTTTC. Translating it yields CASSLEGQGINVLTF. The variable domain in full, with the rest retrieved from reference TRBV5-6 and TRBJ2-6, is DAGVTQSPTHLIKTRGQQVTLRCSPKSGHDTVSWYQQALGQGPQFIFQYYEEEERQRGNFPDRFSGHQFPNYSSELNVNALLLGDSALYLCASSLEGQGINVLTFGAGSRLTVL.

This clone was counted between two and nine times. The chain joins TRBV2 to TRBJ2-7; D unresolved. The V end lost 8 bases, the J end lost 2 bases, and 13 bases lay between the germline ends. CDR1 and CDR2 (germline): SNHLY, FYNNEI. This CDR3 region has 13 residues. DNA for the CDR3: TGTGCCAGCGGTGCTGGCGGAACCTACGAGCAGTACTTC. Its translation is CASGAGGTYEQYF.

There are many counts of this clone. This rearrangement joins TRBV4-1 to TRBJ1-5, with D perhaps TRBD1 (6 bases). Germline V gives CDR1 MGHRA, CDR2 YSYEKL. Deletions cut 0 bases from V and 9 bases from J, with 12 bases between. The CDR3 consists of 14 residues. CDR3 sequence (DNA): TGCGCCAGCAGCCAAGATAGGGGGTCGGGGCCCCAGCATTTT. This codes for CASSQDRGSGPQHF.

This clone is categorized as medium-sized. This rearrangement joins TRBV6-1 to TRBJ1-1, with 7 positions matching TRBD1. The CDR3 has 14 residues. Losses at the gene ends were 6 bases for V and 1 base for J; bases not matched to a gene: 5. Germline assignment: CDR1 MNHNS and CDR2 SASEGT. CDR3: CASRSTGWNTEAFF. Written as DNA, the CDR3 is TGTGCCAGCAGATCGACAGGGTGGAACACTGAAGCTTTCTTT.

This clone is medium-sized by share. The chain carries TRBV30 and TRBJ1-2; 7 nucleotides match TRBD1. Trimming removed 1 base from V and 7 bases from J; junction bases left unmatched: 3. The CDR3 is 12 amino acids. Germline V gives CDR1 GTSNPN, CDR2 SVGIG (reference sequence). CDR3 bases: TGTGCCTGGAGTGGACAGGGTTTTGGCTACACCTTC. It specifies CAWSGQGFGYTF.

The genes are TRBV5-5 and TRBJ1-4, with D unresolved. Trimming took 0 bases from V and 0 from J, leaving 6 bases between them. The CDR3 is 15 residues long. Germline loops: CDR1 SGHKS, CDR2 YYEKEE (reference sequence). Written as DNA, the CDR3 is TGTGCCAGCAGCTTGGTAGAGACAACTAATGAAAAACTGTTTTTT. Its translation is CASSLVETTNEKLFF.

V and J are TRBV28 and TRBJ2-3; 13 nucleotides agree with TRBD2. Germline CDR1 MDHEN, CDR2 SYDVKM. V was clipped by 4 bases and J by 0 bases; unmatched bases: 7. This CDR3 has 18 residues. The CDR3 DNA reads TGTGCCAGCAGTTATGGGACTAGCGGGGTTTTGAGCACAGATACGCAGTATTTT. It yields the protein CASSYGTSGVLSTDTQYF.

This clone was seen repeatedly, ten times or more. V is TRBV20-1 and J is TRBJ2-3; 9 positions agree with TRBD2. The V gene's germline CDR1 is DFQATT and CDR2 SNEGSKA (reference sequence). This CDR3 is 16 amino acids long. The ends lost 1 base at V and 4 bases at J; junction bases unmatched: 9. The CDR3 region is CSARGTSDIGADTQYF. The CDR3 DNA reads as TGCAGTGCTAGAGGGACTAGCGATATAGGCGCAGATACGCAGTATTTT.

By sample share, this clone is medium-sized. V gene TRBV19 combines with J gene TRBJ1-5, with D unclear. The CDR3 runs 15 residues. CDR1 and CDR2 (germline): LNHDA, SQIVND (reference sequence). Trimming shortened V by 0 bases and J by 6 bases, and 12 bases separated the two germline ends. Written as DNA, the CDR3 is TGTGCCAGTAGTATAGATCTATCGGGGTTTCAGCCCCAGCATTTT. Translating it yields CASSIDLSGFQPQHF.

The rearrangement links TRBV7-9 to TRBJ2-7; 11 bases are shared with TRBD2. This CDR3 has 14 residues. The germline V gene encodes CDR1 SEHNR and CDR2 FQNEAQ (reference sequence). The J segment lost 4 bases and the V segment lost 1 base, leaving 0 bases of the junction unmatched. The CDR3 DNA reads as TGTGCCAGCAGCTTAGGACTAGCGGGGTACGAGCAGTACTTC. It codes for CASSLGLAGYEQYF.

This clone was counted many times. The J gene is TRBJ2-5, the V gene TRBV5-1; 10 nucleotides agree with TRBD1. V trimming: 3 bases; J trimming: 5 bases; junction bases outside the gene matches: 4. There are 14 residues in the CDR3. Per the germline V gene, CDR1 is SGHRS and CDR2 is YFSETQ. The CDR3 bases are TGCGCCAGCAGCTCGGGACAGGGGCTTGAGACCCAGTACTTC. Its protein is CASSSGQGLETQYF. The full variable domain, completed using reference TRBV5-1 and TRBJ2-5, is KAGVTQTPRYLIKTRGQQVTLSCSPISGHRSVSWYQQTPGQGLQFLFEYFSETQRNKGNFPGRFSGRQFSNSRSEMNVSTLELGDSALYLCASSSGQGLETQYFGPGTRLLVL.

This clone was observed a single time. The gene calls are TRBV5-5 and TRBJ2-7, with unresolved D. Germline CDR1 is SGHKS and CDR2 is YYEKEE (reference sequence). The CDR3 covers 15 residues. The ends were cut back, 0 bases at V and 1 base at J, with 11 bases in the middle. CDR3 region: CASSLEASLSYEQYF. In DNA form, the CDR3 reads TGTGCCAGCAGCTTGGAGGCTAGTTTATCCTACGAGCAGTACTTC.

This clone showed up many times. This chain links TRBV19 with TRBJ1-5, with no clear D. CDR1 and CDR2 (germline): LNHDA, SQIVND (reference sequence). Trimming removed 2 bases at V and 0 bases at J, with 11 bases between. CDR3 length: 16 residues. The CDR3 protein is CASSIKRIYSNQPQHF. The CDR3 nucleotides are TGTGCCAGTAGTATAAAACGGATTTATAGCAATCAGCCCCAGCATTTT.

This clone is labeled as medium-sized (0.01 to 0.1%). A junction boundary mismatches the germline segment, possibly from a read error. V gene TRBV5-1 combines with J gene TRBJ1-2; D possibly corresponds to TRBD1 (6 bases). This CDR3 region has 12 residues. In germline, CDR1 is SGHRS, CDR2 YFSETQ. The CDR3 is CASSLDGKGENF. The CDR3 DNA sequence: TGCGCCAGCAGCTTGGACGGGAAGGGGGAAAACTTC.

This clone was detected ten times or more. The chain uses TRBV15 and TRBJ1-1; TRBD1 is a possible D gene (6 bases). The germline V and J ends were trimmed by 0 bases and 10 bases, with 12 bases remaining between them. Germline CDR1 is LNHNV and CDR2 is YYDKDF (reference sequence). The CDR3 is 13 residues long. The CDR3 spells CATSRDWGRVAFF. The CDR3 DNA follows: TGTGCCACCAGCAGAGATTGGGGGCGCGTAGCTTTCTTT.

This clone has only a few counts. The sample holds other DNA sequences that translate to the same CDR3. The chain has TRBV28 and TRBJ2-7; either TRBD1 or TRBD2 may supply D (7 bases each). This CDR3 has 13 residues. V was trimmed by 2 bases and J by 7 bases, leaving 12 bases between them. The germline gives CDR1 MDHEN, CDR2 SYDVKM. In nucleotides, the CDR3 is TGTGCCAGCAGTTTAGGGACAGCGGGGGAGCAGTACTTC. It is translated as CASSLGTAGEQYF. Full variable domain (remainder filled in from reference TRBV28 and TRBJ2-7): DVKVTQSSRYLVKRTGEKVFLECVQDMDHENMFWYRQDPGLGLRLIYFSYDVKMKEKGDIPEGYSVSREKKERFSLILESASTNQTSMYLCASSLGTAGEQYFGPGTRLTVT.

This clone appeared a few times. The CDR3 DNA is TGTGCCACCAGAGACCGGGACACGATGAACACTGAAGCTTTCTTT. Translating gives CATRDRDTMNTEAFF. The chain employs TRBV6-1 and TRBJ1-1, with D perhaps matching TRBD1 (6 bases). The germline V gene encodes CDR1 MNHNS and CDR2 SASEGT. Trimming cost V 10 bases and J 0 bases, with 18 bases left between them. The CDR3 totals 15 residues.

V gene TRBV12-3 or TRBV12-4 combines with J gene TRBJ2-3; D uncertain. This CDR3 contains 12 residues. The V end was cut by 1 base, the J end by 6 bases, with 5 bases between. CDR3 DNA: TGTGCCAGCAGTTTAGGGCGGGATACGCAGTATTTT. Its protein is CASSLGRDTQYF.

In this sample, this clone turned up many times. The chain uses TRBV4-1 and TRBJ2-1, with 13 bases that match TRBD2. The trim removed 4 bases at V and 5 bases at J, leaving 14 bases unmatched. The germline gives CDR1 MGHRA, CDR2 YSYEKL. CDR3 length: 19 amino acids. CDR3 DNA: TGCGCCAGCAGCCGGATCGAATGGGGACTAGCGGGGAAAGACAATGAGCAGTTCTTC. Its protein is CASSRIEWGLAGKDNEQFF.

About this clone: Relative to the germline gene, one junction end is altered; a read error may explain this. Here the CDR3 reads CASGLGGLQPQHF. The CDR3 bases are TGTGCCAGCGGCTTAGGGGGGCTTCAGCCCCAGCATTTT. The chain employs TRBV11-2 and TRBJ1-5, with D possibly being TRBD1 (6 bases). Per germline, CDR1 SGHAT and CDR2 FQNNGV. The CDR3 runs 13 residues.